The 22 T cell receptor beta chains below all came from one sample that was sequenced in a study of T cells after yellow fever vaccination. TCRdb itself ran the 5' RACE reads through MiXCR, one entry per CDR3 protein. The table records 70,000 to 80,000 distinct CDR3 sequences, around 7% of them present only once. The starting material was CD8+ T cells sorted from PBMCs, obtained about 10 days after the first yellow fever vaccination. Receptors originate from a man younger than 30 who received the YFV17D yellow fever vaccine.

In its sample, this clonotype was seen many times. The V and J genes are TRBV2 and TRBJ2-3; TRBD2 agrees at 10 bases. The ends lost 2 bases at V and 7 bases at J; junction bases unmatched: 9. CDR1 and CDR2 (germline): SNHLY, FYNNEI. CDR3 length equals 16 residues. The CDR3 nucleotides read TGTGCCAGCAGTGAATCCCCCAGCGGGGGGGCGTATACGCAGTATTTT. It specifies CASSESPSGGAYTQYF.

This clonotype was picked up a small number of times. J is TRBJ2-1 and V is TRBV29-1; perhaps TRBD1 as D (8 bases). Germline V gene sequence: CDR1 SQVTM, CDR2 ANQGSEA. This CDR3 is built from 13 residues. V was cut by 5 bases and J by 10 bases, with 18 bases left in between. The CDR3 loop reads CSVRDRPGGEQFF. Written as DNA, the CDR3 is TGCAGCGTTCGGGACAGGCCGGGGGGCGAGCAGTTCTTC.

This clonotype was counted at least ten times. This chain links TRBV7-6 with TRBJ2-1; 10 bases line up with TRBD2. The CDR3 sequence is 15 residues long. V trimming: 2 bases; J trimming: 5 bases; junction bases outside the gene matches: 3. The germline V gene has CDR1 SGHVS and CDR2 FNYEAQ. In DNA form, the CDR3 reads TGTGCCAGCAGCTTACTAGCGGGAGAAAACAATGAGCAGTTCTTC. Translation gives CASSLLAGENNEQFF.

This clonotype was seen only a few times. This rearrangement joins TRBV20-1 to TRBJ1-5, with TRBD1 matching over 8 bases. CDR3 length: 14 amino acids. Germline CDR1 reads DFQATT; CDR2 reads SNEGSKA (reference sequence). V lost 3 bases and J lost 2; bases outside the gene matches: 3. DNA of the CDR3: TGCAGTGCTAGGACGGGACAGGGCAATCAGCCCCAGCATTTT. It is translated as CSARTGQGNQPQHF.

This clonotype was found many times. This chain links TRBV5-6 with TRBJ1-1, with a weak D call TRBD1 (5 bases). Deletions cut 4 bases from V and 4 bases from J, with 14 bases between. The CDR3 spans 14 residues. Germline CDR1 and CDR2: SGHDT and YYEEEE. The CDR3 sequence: CASSTGLSITEAFF. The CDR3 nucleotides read TGTGCCAGCAGCACGGGGCTCTCCATCACTGAAGCTTTCTTT.

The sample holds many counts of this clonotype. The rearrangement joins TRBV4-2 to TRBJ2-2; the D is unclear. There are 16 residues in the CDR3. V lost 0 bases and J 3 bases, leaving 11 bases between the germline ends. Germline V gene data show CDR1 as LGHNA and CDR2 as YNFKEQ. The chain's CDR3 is CASSQEGFGDTGELFF. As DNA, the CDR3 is TGTGCCAGCAGCCAAGAAGGGTTTGGGGACACCGGGGAGCTGTTTTTT.

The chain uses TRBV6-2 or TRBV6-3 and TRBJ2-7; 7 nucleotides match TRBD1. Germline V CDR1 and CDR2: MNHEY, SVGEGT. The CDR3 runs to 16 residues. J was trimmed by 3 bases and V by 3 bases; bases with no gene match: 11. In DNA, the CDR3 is TGTGCCAGCAGTTATTCAGGGGGAGCGAGGTTCTACGAGCAGTACGTC. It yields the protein CASSYSGGARFYEQYV.

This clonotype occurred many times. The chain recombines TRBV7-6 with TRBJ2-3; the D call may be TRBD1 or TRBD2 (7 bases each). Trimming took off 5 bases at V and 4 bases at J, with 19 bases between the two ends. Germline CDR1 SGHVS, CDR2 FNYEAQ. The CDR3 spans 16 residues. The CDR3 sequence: CASSPSGGGVSDTQYF. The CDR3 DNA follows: TGTGCCAGCAGCCCCTCAGGGGGGGGGGTGTCAGATACGCAGTATTTT.

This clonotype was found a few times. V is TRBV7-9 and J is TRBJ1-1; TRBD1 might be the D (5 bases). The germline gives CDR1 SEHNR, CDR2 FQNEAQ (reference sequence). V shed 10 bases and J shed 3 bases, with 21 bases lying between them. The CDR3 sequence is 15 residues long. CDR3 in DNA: TGTGCCACGTCTGGGGGTGAATTGACCCACACTGAAGCTTTCTTT. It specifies CATSGGELTHTEAFF.

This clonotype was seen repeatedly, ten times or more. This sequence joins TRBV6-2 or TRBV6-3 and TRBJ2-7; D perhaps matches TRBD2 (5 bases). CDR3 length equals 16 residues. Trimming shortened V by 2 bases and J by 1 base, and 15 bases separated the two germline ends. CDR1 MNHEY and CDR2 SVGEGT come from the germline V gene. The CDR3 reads CASSYNSGITSYEQYV. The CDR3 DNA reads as TGTGCCAGCAGTTACAATTCCGGGATTACTTCCTACGAGCAGTACGTC.

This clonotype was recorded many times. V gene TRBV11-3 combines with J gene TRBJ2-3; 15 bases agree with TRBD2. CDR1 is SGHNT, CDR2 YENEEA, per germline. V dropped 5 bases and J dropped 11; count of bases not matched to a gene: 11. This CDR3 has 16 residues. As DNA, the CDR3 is TGTGCCAGCAGCCCGGGACTAGCGGGGGGCCTTTATGTGCAGTATTTT. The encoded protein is CASSPGLAGGLYVQYF. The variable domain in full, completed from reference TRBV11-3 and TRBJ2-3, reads EAGVVQSPRYKIIEKKQPVAFWCNPISGHNTLYWYLQNLGQGPELLIRYENEEAVDDSQLPKDRFSAERLKGVDSTLKIQPAELGDSAVYLCASSPGLAGGLYVQYFGPGTRLTVL.

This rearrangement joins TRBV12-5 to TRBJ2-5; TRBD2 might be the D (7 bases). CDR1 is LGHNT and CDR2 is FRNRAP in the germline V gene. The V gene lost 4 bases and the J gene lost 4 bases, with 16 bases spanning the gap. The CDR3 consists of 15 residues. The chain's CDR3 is CASGWGGGPPETQYF. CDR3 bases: TGTGCTAGTGGTTGGGGCGGGGGCCCCCCAGAGACCCAGTACTTC.

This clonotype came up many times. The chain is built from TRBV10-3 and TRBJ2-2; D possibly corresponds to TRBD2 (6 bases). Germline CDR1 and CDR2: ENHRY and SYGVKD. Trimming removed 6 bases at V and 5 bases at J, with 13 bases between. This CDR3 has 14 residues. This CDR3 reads CAISSTSPTGELFF. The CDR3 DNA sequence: TGTGCCATCAGCTCGACTAGTCCAACCGGGGAGCTGTTTTTT.

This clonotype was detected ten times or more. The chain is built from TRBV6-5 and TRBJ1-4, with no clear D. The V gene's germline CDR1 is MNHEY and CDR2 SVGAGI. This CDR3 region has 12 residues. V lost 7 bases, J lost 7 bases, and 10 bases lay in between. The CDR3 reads CASNTWGEKLFF. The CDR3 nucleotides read TGTGCCAGCAACACATGGGGTGAAAAACTGTTTTTT.

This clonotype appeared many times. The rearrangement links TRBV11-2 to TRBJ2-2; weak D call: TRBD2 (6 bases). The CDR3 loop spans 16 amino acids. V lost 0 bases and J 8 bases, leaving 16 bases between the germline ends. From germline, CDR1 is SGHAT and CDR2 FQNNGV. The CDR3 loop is CASSLELANPEGELFF. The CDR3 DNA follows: TGTGCCAGCAGCTTAGAACTAGCAAACCCCGAGGGGGAGCTGTTTTTT.

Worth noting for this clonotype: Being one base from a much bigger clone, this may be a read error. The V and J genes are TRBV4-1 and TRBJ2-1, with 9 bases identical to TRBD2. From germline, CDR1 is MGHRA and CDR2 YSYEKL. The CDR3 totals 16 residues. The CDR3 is CVSSQDKAGGLVEQFF. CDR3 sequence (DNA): TGCGTCAGCAGCCAAGATAAAGCGGGGGGCCTAGTGGAGCAGTTCTTC.

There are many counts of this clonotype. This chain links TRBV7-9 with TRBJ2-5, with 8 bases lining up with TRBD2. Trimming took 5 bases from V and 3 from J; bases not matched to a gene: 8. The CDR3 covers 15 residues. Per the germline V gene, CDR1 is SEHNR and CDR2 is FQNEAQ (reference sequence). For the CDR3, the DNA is TGTGCCAGCAGCCCAACGGGGGGGGCTAAAGAGACCCAGTACTTC. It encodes CASSPTGGAKETQYF. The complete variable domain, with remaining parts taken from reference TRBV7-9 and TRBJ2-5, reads DTGVSQNPRHKITKRGQNVTFRCDPISEHNRLYWYRQTLGQGPEFLTYFQNEAQLEKSRLLSDRFSAERPKGSFSTLEIQRTEQGDSAMYLCASSPTGGAKETQYFGPGTRLLVL.

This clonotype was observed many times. CDR3 sequence: CASSLSSGANVLTF. DNA for the CDR3: TGTGCCAGCAGTTTAAGCTCTGGGGCCAACGTCCTGACTTTC. V and J are TRBV6-5 and TRBJ2-6, with unresolved D. Per the germline V gene, CDR1 is MNHEY and CDR2 is SVGAGI. The CDR3 contains 14 residues. V was cut by 4 bases and J by 0 bases, with 4 bases left in between.

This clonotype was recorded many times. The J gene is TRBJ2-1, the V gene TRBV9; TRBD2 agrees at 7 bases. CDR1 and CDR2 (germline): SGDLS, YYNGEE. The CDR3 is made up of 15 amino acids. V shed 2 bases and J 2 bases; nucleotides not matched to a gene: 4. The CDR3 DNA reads TGTGCCAGCAGCGTGCGCGGGGGTGCCTACAATGAGCAGTTCTTC. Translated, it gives CASSVRGGAYNEQFF.

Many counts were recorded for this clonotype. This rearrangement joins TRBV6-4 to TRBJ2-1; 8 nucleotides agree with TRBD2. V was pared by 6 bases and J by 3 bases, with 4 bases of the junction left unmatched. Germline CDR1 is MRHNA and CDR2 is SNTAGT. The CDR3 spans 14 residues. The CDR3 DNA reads TGTGCCAGCAGCCGGCGGGGGGACTACAATGAGCAGTTCTTC. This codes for CASSRRGDYNEQFF.

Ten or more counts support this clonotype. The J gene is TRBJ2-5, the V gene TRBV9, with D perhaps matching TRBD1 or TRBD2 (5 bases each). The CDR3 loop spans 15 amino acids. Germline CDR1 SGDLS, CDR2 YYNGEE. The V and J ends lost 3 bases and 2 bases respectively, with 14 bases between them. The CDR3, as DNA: TGTGCCAGCAGCGGGGACGGGACGGCTCAAGAGACCCAGTACTTC. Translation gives CASSGDGTAQETQYF.

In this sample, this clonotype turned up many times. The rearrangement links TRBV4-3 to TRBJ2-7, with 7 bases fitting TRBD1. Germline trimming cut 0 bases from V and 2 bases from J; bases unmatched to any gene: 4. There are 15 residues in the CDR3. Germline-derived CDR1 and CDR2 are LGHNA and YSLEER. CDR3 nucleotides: TGCGCCAGCAGCCAAGATAACAGGGGTCCCTACGAGCAGTACTTC. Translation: CASSQDNRGPYEQYF.